These 14 T cell receptor beta chains originate from one sample sequenced in a study of cytotoxic CD8 clonotypes in ibrutinib-treated CLL. TCRdb's copy holds only in-frame clones and misses some; the assay was immunoSEQ multiplex PCR. The profile covers 110,000 to 150,000 clones, with 60% to 80% appearing a single time and about 27% taken by the ten largest. This material consisted of PBMCs, taken after 12 months of ibrutinib treatment. Receptors originate from a human donor with chronic lymphocytic leukemia.

The rearrangement links TRBV30 to TRBJ1-4, with 7 nucleotides matching TRBD1. Germline V lookup: CDR1 GTSNPN, CDR2 SVGIG (reference sequence). V was pared by 2 bases and J by 3 bases, with 3 bases of the junction left unmatched. The CDR3 extends over 14 amino acids. The CDR3 sequence: CAWSQGTANEKLFF. In nucleotides, the CDR3 is TGTGCCTGGAGTCAAGGGACAGCTAATGAAAAACTGTTTTTT. Combining the CDR3 with reference TRBV30 and TRBJ1-4 gives the whole variable domain SQTIHQWPATLVQPVGSPLSLECTVEGTSNPNLYWYRQAAGRGLQLLFYSVGIGQISSEVPQNLSASRPQDRQFILSSKKLLLSDSGFYLCAWSQGTANEKLFFGSGTQLSVL.

This clone was found many times. This chain links TRBV7-9 with TRBJ2-7, with D tentatively TRBD1 (6 bases). The CDR3 is 14 amino acids. V lost 6 bases to trimming and J lost 3 bases, with 15 bases between them. Germline V CDR1 and CDR2: SEHNR, FQNEAQ (reference sequence). The CDR3 sequence: CASRALDSLYEQYF. The CDR3 nucleotides are TGTGCCAGCAGAGCCCTGGACAGCCTCTACGAGCAGTACTTC.

The chain has TRBV5-1 and TRBJ2-7; no clear D. The length of the CDR3 is 11 residues. Trimming shortened V by 0 bases and J by 4 bases, and 2 bases separated the two germline ends. Germline V gives CDR1 SGHRS, CDR2 YFSETQ. The CDR3 is CASSLDYEQYF. The CDR3 nucleotides are TGCGCCAGCAGCTTGGATTACGAGCAGTACTTC.

The chain combines TRBV6-1 with TRBJ2-1; 8 nucleotides align to TRBD1. This CDR3 region has 15 residues. Germline V CDR1 and CDR2: MNHNS, SASEGT. V gave up 5 bases and J gave up 4 bases; unmatched junction bases: 7. CDR3 loop: CASSPGQGYYNEQFF. As DNA, the CDR3 is TGTGCCAGCAGTCCAGGACAGGGCTATTACAATGAGCAGTTCTTC.

CDR3 DNA: TGTGCCAGCCTCTTTGGGGACAGGGGGGAAGCTTTCTTT. Translated: CASLFGDRGEAFF. This chain joins TRBV28 and TRBJ1-1; 11 nucleotides align to TRBD1. The CDR3 totals 13 residues. CDR1 MDHEN and CDR2 SYDVKM come from the germline V gene. V lost 8 bases, J lost 8 bases, and 7 bases stayed unmatched.

CDR3 residues: CASRLTINQPQHF. CDR3 nucleotide sequence: TGTGCCAGCAGGCTCACAATAAATCAGCCCCAGCATTTT. This chain joins TRBV7-8 and TRBJ1-5; unclear D gene. The CDR3 loop spans 13 amino acids. Between the trimmed V and J ends, which lost 6 bases and 4 bases, there was a span of 10 bases. Germline lookup yields CDR1 SGHVS and CDR2 FQNEAQ.

The chain employs TRBV7-9 and TRBJ1-5; a possible D gene is TRBD1 (5 bases). This CDR3 has 14 residues. Looked up from germline, CDR1 is SEHNR and CDR2 is FQNEAQ (reference sequence). V was shortened by 2 bases and J by 4 bases, with 9 bases between the two germline ends. In DNA, the CDR3 is TGTGCCAGCAGCTTACAGGGTGGGAATCAGCCCCAGCATTTT. Translation gives CASSLQGGNQPQHF.

The rearrangement links TRBV18 to TRBJ1-1; a possible D gene is TRBD1 (6 bases). The CDR3 spans 13 residues. V lost 0 bases, J lost 11 bases, and 13 bases lay in between. Per the germline V gene, CDR1 is KGHSH and CDR2 is LQKENI. CDR3 protein: CASSPPAGVDAFF. The CDR3 DNA follows: TGTGCCAGCTCACCACCGGCAGGGGTTGACGCTTTCTTT. Combining the CDR3 with reference TRBV18 and TRBJ1-1 gives the whole variable domain NAGVMQNPRHLVRRRGQEARLRCSPMKGHSHVYWYRQLPEEGLKFMVYLQKENIIDESGMPKERFSAEFPKEGPSILRIQQVVRGDSAAYFCASSPPAGVDAFFGQGTRLTVV.

This clone turned up a few times. The CDR3: CATTSDQFGELFF. The CDR3 region has the DNA TGTGCCACAACTAGCGATCAATTCGGGGAGCTGTTTTTT. The chain is built from TRBV10-3 and TRBJ2-2, with 7 bases that match TRBD2. The CDR3 is 13 residues long. J lost 7 bases, V lost 10 bases, and 9 bases had no gene match. Per germline, CDR1 ENHRY and CDR2 SYGVKD.

The chain employs TRBV11-3 and TRBJ2-5, with TRBD1 matching over 7 bases. With 4 bases clipped from V and 5 bases from J, the junction kept 4 bases outside the gene matches. Germline V gives CDR1 SGHNT, CDR2 YENEEA. The CDR3 has 13 residues. The CDR3 protein is CASSSGQRETQYF. In nucleotides, the CDR3 is TGTGCCAGCAGCTCGGGACAGCGGGAGACCCAGTACTTC.

The chain carries TRBV7-9 and TRBJ1-5; D gene unclear. The CDR3 consists of 15 residues. The V gene lost 1 base and the J gene lost 3 bases, with 10 bases spanning the gap. Germline V CDR1 and CDR2: SEHNR, FQNEAQ (reference sequence). In DNA form, the CDR3 reads TGTGCCAGCAGCTTAGGGCCCGGGTTCAATCAGCCCCAGCATTTT. It specifies CASSLGPGFNQPQHF.

This clone came up once. In DNA form, the CDR3 reads TGCGCCAGCAGTTTCGACAGGGGCTATGGCTACACCTTC. Its protein product is CASSFDRGYGYTF. The chain links TRBV5-1 to TRBJ1-2; 8 positions match TRBD1. The length of the CDR3 is 13 residues. The V segment lost 5 bases and the J segment 4 bases; nucleotides outside the gene matches: 4. The V gene's germline CDR1 is SGHRS and CDR2 YFSETQ.

This sequence joins TRBV19 and TRBJ1-2, with 7 bases that match TRBD1. The CDR3 spans 13 residues. CDR1 LNHDA and CDR2 SQIVND come from the germline V gene (reference sequence). Trimming removed 6 bases from V and 4 bases from J; junction bases left unmatched: 5. The CDR3 spells CASSRGSGYGYTF. The CDR3 DNA sequence: TGTGCCAGTAGCAGGGGGTCCGGCTATGGCTACACCTTC.

This clone was found a few times. V gene TRBV7-8 combines with J gene TRBJ1-5; D gene uncertain. The CDR3 has 16 amino acids. The V and J ends lost 2 bases and 1 base respectively, with 12 bases between them. Germline V lookup: CDR1 SGHVS, CDR2 FQNEAQ. This CDR3 reads CASSLLPPRSNQPQHF. The DNA of the CDR3 is TGTGCCAGCAGCTTACTCCCCCCAAGGAGCAATCAGCCCCAGCATTTT.